Each of the 25 T cell receptor beta chains below was sequenced from the same sample in a study of early stage breast cancer tumors. TCRdb's copy holds only in-frame clones and misses some; the assay was immunoSEQ multiplex PCR. The table has 7,000 to 9,500 clones, about 64% seen once. Sequencing input: normal breast tissue next to the tumor. The receptors stem from a person in their 60s with breast cancer.

The chain links TRBV4-3 to TRBJ2-1; D call uncertain. This CDR3 is 14 amino acids long. Germline CDR1 reads LGHNA; CDR2 reads YSLEER. The germline V and J ends were trimmed by 0 bases and 4 bases, with 7 bases remaining between them. CDR3 bases: TGCGCCAGCAGCCAAGATCCAGATTACAATGAGCAGTTCTTC. It translates to CASSQDPDYNEQFF.

This sequence joins TRBV5-4 and TRBJ1-5; 8 bases line up with TRBD1. Germline CDR1 is SGHNT and CDR2 is YYREEE (reference sequence). Trimming took 2 bases from V and 3 from J; bases not matched to a gene: 4. The length of the CDR3 is 15 residues. CDR3 sequence: CASSFGTGLNQPQHF. CDR3 DNA sequence: TGTGCCAGCAGCTTCGGGACAGGCCTCAATCAGCCCCAGCATTTT.

The chain joins TRBV10-3 to TRBJ2-7, with 11 bases identical to TRBD1. CDR3 length: 14 amino acids. V lost 8 bases, J lost 4 bases, and 7 bases stayed unmatched. The germline V gene encodes CDR1 ENHRY and CDR2 SYGVKD. The CDR3 region is CAIRPGTGGYEQYF. DNA for the CDR3: TGTGCCATCCGGCCCGGGACAGGGGGGTACGAGCAGTACTTC.

There are a few counts of this clone. A junction boundary mismatches the germline segment, possibly from a read error. The CDR3 coding sequence is TGTGCCAGCAGCCTAGAGCTTGCGGGGAAAAAGCAGTTCTTC. This codes for CASSLELAGKKQFF. The chain joins TRBV11-2 to TRBJ2-1; D is possibly TRBD2 (6 bases). CDR1 and CDR2 from the germline V gene are SGHAT and FQNNGV. This CDR3 has 14 amino acids.

V is TRBV19 and J is TRBJ2-1, with 15 nucleotides matching TRBD2. The V segment lost 3 bases and the J segment 4 bases; nucleotides outside the gene matches: 1. The CDR3 has 16 residues. Germline V gene sequence: CDR1 LNHDA, CDR2 SQIVND (reference sequence). CDR3 protein: CASSMGTSGRYNEQFF. The CDR3 DNA reads as TGTGCCAGTAGTATGGGGACTAGCGGGAGGTACAATGAGCAGTTCTTC.

This clone is medium-sized (0.01 to 0.1%) by share. This chain joins TRBV4-3 and TRBJ2-7; 9 bases match TRBD1. The CDR3 is made up of 15 amino acids. Germline V gene sequence: CDR1 LGHNA, CDR2 YSLEER. After removal of 2 bases from V and 6 bases from J, the junction contained 8 bases not matched to a gene. The DNA of the CDR3 is TGCGCCAGCAGCCAACAACAGGGGGCTTCGGGCGAGCAGTACTTC. It yields the protein CASSQQQGASGEQYF.

The chain has TRBV27 and TRBJ2-1, with D unclear. Deletions cut 2 bases from V and 4 bases from J, with 12 bases between. The CDR3 runs to 15 residues. The V gene's germline CDR1 is MNHEY and CDR2 SMNVEV (reference sequence). CDR3 region: CASSLSSGLYNEQFF. CDR3 coding DNA: TGTGCCAGCAGTTTAAGTTCCGGGTTATACAATGAGCAGTTCTTC.

V and J are TRBV11-1 and TRBJ1-2; 8 nucleotides align to TRBD1. The V gene's germline CDR1 is SGHAT and CDR2 FQDESV (reference sequence). V dropped 5 bases and J dropped 6; count of bases not matched to a gene: 11. The CDR3 loop spans 15 amino acids. The CDR3 is CASSHGQGGIDGYTF. In DNA form, the CDR3 reads TGTGCCAGCAGCCACGGACAGGGTGGCATCGATGGCTACACCTTC.

V and J are TRBV4-1 and TRBJ2-1; TRBD2 is a possible D gene (6 bases). The germline gives CDR1 MGHRA, CDR2 YSYEKL. Trimming removed 4 bases at V and 8 bases at J, with 27 bases between. The CDR3 extends over 18 amino acids. The chain's CDR3 is CASSLKIPGGEWADEQFF. CDR3 DNA sequence: TGCGCCAGCAGCCTCAAGATCCCAGGAGGGGAGTGGGCCGATGAGCAGTTCTTC.

J is TRBJ1-5 and V is TRBV19; the match to TRBD1 covers 8 bases. V lost 9 bases to trimming and J lost 0 bases; unmatched junction nucleotides: 7. Germline V CDR1 and CDR2: LNHDA, SQIVND (reference sequence). The CDR3 covers 15 residues. The CDR3 protein is CASRQGIRSNQPQHF. CDR3 DNA sequence: TGTGCCAGCCGACAGGGGATTCGTAGCAATCAGCCCCAGCATTTT.

The chain combines TRBV11-2 with TRBJ1-1; 8 bases map to TRBD1. The germline gives CDR1 SGHAT, CDR2 FQNNGV. The CDR3 spans 16 residues. Trimming took 5 bases from V and 0 from J; bases not matched to a gene: 8. CDR3 sequence: CASSQDRAIMNTEAFF. The CDR3 nucleotides are TGTGCCAGCAGCCAGGACAGGGCCATCATGAACACTGAAGCTTTCTTT.

By share, this clone ranks as large (0.1 to 1%). The chain has TRBV13 and TRBJ1-2; the D gene is possibly TRBD1 (5 bases). The CDR3 spans 14 residues. Per the germline V gene, CDR1 is PRHDT and CDR2 is FYEKMQ (reference sequence). V dropped 5 bases and J dropped 0 bases, with 10 bases sitting between them. CDR3 in DNA: TGTGCCAGCAGCCCGGGACTAACTAACTATGGCTACACCTTC. Translating it yields CASSPGLTNYGYTF.

This clone has more than one count but fewer than ten. The CDR3 is CASSQEGLAGGPTDTQYF. In DNA, the CDR3 is TGCGCCAGCAGCCAAGAGGGACTAGCGGGAGGGCCTACAGATACGCAGTATTTT. The rearrangement links TRBV4-3 to TRBJ2-3; TRBD2 matches 16 bases. V lost 0 bases to trimming and J lost 3 bases; unmatched junction nucleotides: 3. The CDR3 covers 18 residues. Per germline, CDR1 LGHNA and CDR2 YSLEER.

The chain joins TRBV6-5 to TRBJ1-2; unclear D gene. Trimming shortened V by 0 bases and J by 1 base, and 9 bases separated the two germline ends. The length of the CDR3 is 15 residues. Germline assignment: CDR1 MNHEY and CDR2 SVGAGI. CDR3 residues: CASSYSNRFNYGYTF. As DNA, the CDR3 is TGTGCCAGCAGTTACTCGAATCGGTTTAACTATGGCTACACCTTC.

The rearrangement links TRBV13 to TRBJ1-2, with no clear D. Looked up from germline, CDR1 is PRHDT and CDR2 is FYEKMQ (reference sequence). Trimming took 0 bases from V and 6 from J, leaving 17 bases between them. This CDR3 spans 16 amino acids. CDR3 protein: CASSLGRAAGQDGYTF. CDR3 in DNA: TGTGCCAGCAGCTTAGGCCGAGCCGCGGGCCAAGATGGCTACACCTTC.

The chain joins TRBV18 to TRBJ2-5; D gene ambiguous. The CDR3 sequence is 13 residues long. Germline V gives CDR1 KGHSH, CDR2 LQKENI. V lost 2 bases and J lost 5, with 9 bases in between. DNA for the CDR3: TGTGCCAGCTCACCAGTGGCGGTGGAGACCCAGTACTTC. Encoded protein: CASSPVAVETQYF.

The CDR3: CASSYSGDRDHEQYF. CDR3 sequence (DNA): TGTGCCAGCAGTTACTCGGGGGACAGGGACCACGAGCAGTACTTC. The V call is TRBV6-6, the J call TRBJ2-7; 9 bases align to TRBD1. Germline V gene lookup returns CDR1 MNHNY and CDR2 SVGAGI (reference sequence). The CDR3 runs 15 residues. V gave up 0 bases and J gave up 5 bases; unmatched junction bases: 5.

This clone occurred once. The genes are TRBV18 and TRBJ2-7; 7 bases fit TRBD2. This CDR3 is built from 14 residues. V was pared by 1 base and J by 5 bases, with 5 bases of the junction left unmatched. Germline V CDR1 and CDR2: KGHSH, LQKENI. CDR3 in amino acids: CASSPQSGEDEQYF. Written as DNA, the CDR3 is TGTGCCAGCTCACCACAGAGCGGGGAGGACGAGCAGTACTTC.

V and J are TRBV28 and TRBJ1-2; no reliable D call. The CDR3 runs 10 residues. Germline CDR1 and CDR2: MDHEN and SYDVKM. The germline V and J ends were trimmed by 6 bases and 5 bases, with 4 bases remaining between them. The CDR3 DNA reads TGTGCCAGCAGCAAATATGGCTACACCTTC. Its translation: CASSKYGYTF.

The gene calls are TRBV28 and TRBJ2-5, with TRBD2 matching over 9 bases. Germline lookup yields CDR1 MDHEN and CDR2 SYDVKM. The CDR3 spans 16 residues. Trimming removed 3 bases from V and 2 bases from J; junction bases left unmatched: 7. CDR3 loop: CASSFTAGGSQETQYF. For the CDR3, the DNA is TGTGCCAGCAGTTTTACGGCGGGAGGGAGTCAAGAGACCCAGTACTTC.

For the CDR3, the DNA is TGTGCCAGCAGGCTAAGCGAAGTATCCTACAATGAGCAGTTCTTC. The encoded protein is CASRLSEVSYNEQFF. This sequence joins TRBV7-9 and TRBJ2-1; D gene unclear. V was trimmed by 6 bases and J by 1 base, leaving 13 bases between them. The CDR3 length is 15 residues. The germline CDR1 and CDR2 sequences are SEHNR and FQNEAQ (reference sequence).

The chain employs TRBV28 and TRBJ2-7; perhaps TRBD1 as D (5 bases). This CDR3 spans 15 amino acids. Between the trimmed V and J ends, which lost 5 bases and 5 bases, there was a span of 19 bases. The V gene's germline CDR1 is MDHEN and CDR2 SYDVKM. The CDR3, as DNA: TGTGCCAGCAGTGTAACAGGTACCCTCAAGCACGAGCAGTACTTC. Residues: CASSVTGTLKHEQYF.

The chain employs TRBV5-8 and TRBJ1-2, with D perhaps matching TRBD1 (6 bases). Germline CDR1 and CDR2: SGHTS and YDEGEE. V was cut by 1 base and J by 1 base, with 17 bases left in between. This CDR3 spans 17 amino acids. The DNA for the CDR3 is TGTGCCAGCAGCTTGAGAAAAACAGGGTTCGTTAACTATGGCTACACCTTC. As protein: CASSLRKTGFVNYGYTF.

The V gene is TRBV5-4, the J gene TRBJ2-4; 8 bases map to TRBD2. The germline V gene encodes CDR1 SGHNT and CDR2 YYREEE (reference sequence). Trimming removed 3 bases from V and 6 bases from J; junction bases left unmatched: 11. The length of the CDR3 is 16 residues. CDR3 sequence (DNA): TGTGCCAGCAGCTCGACAGCGGGAGAAGGTGGAAACATTCAGTACTTC. Protein product: CASSSTAGEGGNIQYF.

By share, this clone ranks as medium-sized (0.01 to 0.1%). The chain recombines TRBV5-1 with TRBJ2-7; D is possibly TRBD1 (6 bases). Germline CDR1 SGHRS, CDR2 YFSETQ. This CDR3 has 15 residues. Trimming took off 1 base at V and 5 bases at J, with 16 bases between the two ends. This chain's CDR3 is CASSLSQGRVDEQYF. The CDR3 DNA sequence: TGCGCCAGCAGCTTGTCACAGGGTCGCGTGGACGAGCAGTACTTC. Filled out from reference TRBV5-1 and TRBJ2-7, the complete variable domain reads KAGVTQTPRYLIKTRGQQVTLSCSPISGHRSVSWYQQTPGQGLQFLFEYFSETQRNKGNFPGRFSGRQFSNSRSEMNVSTLELGDSALYLCASSLSQGRVDEQYFGPGTRLTVT.